This T cell receptor beta chain was sequenced during a study of blood T cells in healthy people across ages. Study-wide results and caveats: Older age coincided with a roughly linear decline in TCR beta diversity per million T cells. It was the long-lived donors that had more naive CD4+ cells and higher diversity than aged donors.

Note on this clonotype: Its antigen is not known.

Using a J-beta primer mix together with a sample-barcoded 5' primer, a second PCR was run for 7 to 11 cycles. TCRdb independently ran MiXCR on the 5' RACE reads; one entry per CDR3 protein. The table includes about 720,000 distinct CDR3 sequences, roughly 25% detected once. The germline V gene has CDR1 MGHRA and CDR2 YSYEKL. The CDR3 extends over 14 amino acids. V lost 0 bases and J lost 4, with 9 bases in between. Per sample, at least 6 micrograms of total RNA were extracted. The sample was also reused in another study, on T cells of mothers and their children.

The chain has TRBV4-1 and TRBJ1-2, with D uncertain. This sequence was found in a boy younger than 18 in good health. Sequences were obtained from blood. This CDR3 reads CASSQERQIYGYTF. The CDR3 nucleotides are TGCGCCAGCAGCCAAGAGCGGCAGATCTATGGCTACACCTTC.